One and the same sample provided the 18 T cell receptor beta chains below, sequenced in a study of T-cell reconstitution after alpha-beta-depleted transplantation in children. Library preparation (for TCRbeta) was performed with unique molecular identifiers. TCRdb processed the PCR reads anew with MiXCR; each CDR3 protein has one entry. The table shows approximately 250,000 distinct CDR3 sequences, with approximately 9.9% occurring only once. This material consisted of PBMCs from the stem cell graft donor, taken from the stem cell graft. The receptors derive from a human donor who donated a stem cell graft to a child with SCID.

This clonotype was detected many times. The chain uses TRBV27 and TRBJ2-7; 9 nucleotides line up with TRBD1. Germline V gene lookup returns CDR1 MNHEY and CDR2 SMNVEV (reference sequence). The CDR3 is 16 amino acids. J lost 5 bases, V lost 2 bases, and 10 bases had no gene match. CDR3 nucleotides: TGTGCCAGCAGTTTACATTTGGGGACAGGGAACCACGAGCAGTACTTC. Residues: CASSLHLGTGNHEQYF.

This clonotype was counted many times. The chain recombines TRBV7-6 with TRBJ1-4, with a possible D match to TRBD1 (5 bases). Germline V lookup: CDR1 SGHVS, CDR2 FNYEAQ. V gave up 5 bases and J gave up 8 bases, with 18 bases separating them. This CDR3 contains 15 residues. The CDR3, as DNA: TGTGCCAGCAGCCTTACCGGGACCAAGAGGGAAAAACTGTTTTTT. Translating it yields CASSLTGTKREKLFF.

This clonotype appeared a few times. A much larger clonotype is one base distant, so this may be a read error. CDR3 coding DNA: TGCGCCAGCAGCCATGATAGGAAGGGACAGGGGATAACCGGGGAGCTGTTTTTT. Protein sequence: CASSHDRKGQGITGELFF. J is TRBJ2-2 and V is TRBV4-3; 10 bases are a match to TRBD1. The CDR3 has 18 amino acids. In germline, CDR1 is LGHNA, CDR2 YSLEER. The V and J ends lost 3 bases and 5 bases, in that order; junction bases with no gene match: 12.

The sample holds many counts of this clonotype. CDR3 in DNA: TGCAGTGCTAATCCTGAAAGCTCCTACAATGAGCAGTTCTTC. Amino acid sequence: CSANPESSYNEQFF. This chain links TRBV20-1 with TRBJ2-1; D is undetermined. CDR3 length: 14 residues. The V gene lost 4 bases and the J gene lost 0 bases, with 10 bases spanning the gap. Germline V gene sequence: CDR1 DFQATT, CDR2 SNEGSKA (reference sequence).

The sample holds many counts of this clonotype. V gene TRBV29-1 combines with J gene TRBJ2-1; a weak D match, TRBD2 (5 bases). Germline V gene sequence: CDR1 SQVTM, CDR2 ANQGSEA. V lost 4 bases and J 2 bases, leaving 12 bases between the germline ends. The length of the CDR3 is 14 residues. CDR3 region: CSVVASRAYNEQFF. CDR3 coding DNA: TGCAGCGTTGTGGCTAGCCGAGCCTACAATGAGCAGTTCTTC.

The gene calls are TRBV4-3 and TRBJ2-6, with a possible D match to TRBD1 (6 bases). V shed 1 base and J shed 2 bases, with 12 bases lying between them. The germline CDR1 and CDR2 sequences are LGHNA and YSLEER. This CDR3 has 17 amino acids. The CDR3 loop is CASSQVTGTPGANVLTF. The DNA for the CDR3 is TGCGCCAGCAGCCAAGTCACCGGGACACCTGGGGCCAACGTCCTGACTTTC.

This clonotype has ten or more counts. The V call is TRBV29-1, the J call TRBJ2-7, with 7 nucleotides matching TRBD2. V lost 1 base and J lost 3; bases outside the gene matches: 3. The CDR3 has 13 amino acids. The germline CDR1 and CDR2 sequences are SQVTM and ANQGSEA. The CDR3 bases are TGCAGCGTTGAAGGGGAGGGAGTCTACGAGCAGTACTTC. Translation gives CSVEGEGVYEQYF.

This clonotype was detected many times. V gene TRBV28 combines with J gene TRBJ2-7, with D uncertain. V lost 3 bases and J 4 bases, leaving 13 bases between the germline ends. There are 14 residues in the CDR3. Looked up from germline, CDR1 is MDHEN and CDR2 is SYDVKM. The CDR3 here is CASSFPGNGYEQYF. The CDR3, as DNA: TGTGCCAGCAGTTTCCCGGGCAACGGGTACGAGCAGTACTTC. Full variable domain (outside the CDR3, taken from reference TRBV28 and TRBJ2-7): DVKVTQSSRYLVKRTGEKVFLECVQDMDHENMFWYRQDPGLGLRLIYFSYDVKMKEKGDIPEGYSVSREKKERFSLILESASTNQTSMYLCASSFPGNGYEQYFGPGTRLTVT.

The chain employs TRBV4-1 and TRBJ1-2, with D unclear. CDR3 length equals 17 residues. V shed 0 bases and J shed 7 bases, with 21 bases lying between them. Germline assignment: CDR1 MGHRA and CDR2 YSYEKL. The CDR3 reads CASSQDLHGRRGFGYTF. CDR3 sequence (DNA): TGCGCCAGCAGCCAAGATCTTCACGGGCGACGTGGCTTTGGCTACACCTTC.

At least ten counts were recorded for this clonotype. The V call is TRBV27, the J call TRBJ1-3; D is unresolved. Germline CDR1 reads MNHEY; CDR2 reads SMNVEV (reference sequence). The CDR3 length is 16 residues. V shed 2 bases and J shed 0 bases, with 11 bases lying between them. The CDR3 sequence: CASSLQHPLSGNTIYF. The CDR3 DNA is TGTGCCAGCAGTTTACAACATCCCCTCTCTGGAAACACCATATATTTT.

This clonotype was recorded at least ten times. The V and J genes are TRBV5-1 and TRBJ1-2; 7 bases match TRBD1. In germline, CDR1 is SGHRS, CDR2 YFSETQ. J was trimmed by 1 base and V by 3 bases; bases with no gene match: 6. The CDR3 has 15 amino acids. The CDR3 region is CASSSARGSNYGYTF. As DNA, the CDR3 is TGCGCCAGCAGCTCCGCCAGGGGGAGTAACTATGGCTACACCTTC.

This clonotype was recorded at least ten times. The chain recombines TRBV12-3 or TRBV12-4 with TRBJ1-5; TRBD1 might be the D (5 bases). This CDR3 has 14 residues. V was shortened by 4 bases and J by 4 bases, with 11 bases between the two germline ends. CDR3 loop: CASSYRQPNQPQHF. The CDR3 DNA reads TGTGCCAGCAGTTACCGACAGCCAAATCAGCCCCAGCATTTT.

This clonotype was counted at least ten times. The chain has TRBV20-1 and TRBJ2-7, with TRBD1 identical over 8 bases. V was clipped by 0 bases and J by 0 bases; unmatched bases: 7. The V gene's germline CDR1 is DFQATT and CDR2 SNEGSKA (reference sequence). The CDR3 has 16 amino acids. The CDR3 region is CSARELGTGPSYEQYF. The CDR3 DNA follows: TGCAGTGCTAGAGAACTCGGGACAGGACCCTCCTACGAGCAGTACTTC.

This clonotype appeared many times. The CDR3 here is CATSELNGNEQFF. The CDR3 DNA is TGTGCCACCAGTGAACTTAACGGAAATGAGCAGTTCTTC. The gene calls are TRBV24-1 and TRBJ2-1; D remains ambiguous. CDR1 and CDR2 from the germline V gene are KGHDR and SFDVKD. Trimming removed 4 bases from V and 7 bases from J, with 10 bases in between. The CDR3 is made up of 13 amino acids.

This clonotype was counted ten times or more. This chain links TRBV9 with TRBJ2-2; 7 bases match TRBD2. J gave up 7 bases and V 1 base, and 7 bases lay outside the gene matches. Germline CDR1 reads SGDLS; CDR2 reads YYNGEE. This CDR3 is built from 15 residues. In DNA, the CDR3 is TGTGCCAGCAGCGTACTCCCGGGGGGAATCGGGGAGCTGTTTTTT. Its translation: CASSVLPGGIGELFF.

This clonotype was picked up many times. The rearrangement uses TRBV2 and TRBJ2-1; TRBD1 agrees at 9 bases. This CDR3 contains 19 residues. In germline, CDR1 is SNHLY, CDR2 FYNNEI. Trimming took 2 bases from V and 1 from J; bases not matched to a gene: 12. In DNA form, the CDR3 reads TGTGCCAGCAGTGAAAAGGGGGGTTACAGGGGGCAGTCCTACAATGAGCAGTTCTTC. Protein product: CASSEKGGYRGQSYNEQFF.

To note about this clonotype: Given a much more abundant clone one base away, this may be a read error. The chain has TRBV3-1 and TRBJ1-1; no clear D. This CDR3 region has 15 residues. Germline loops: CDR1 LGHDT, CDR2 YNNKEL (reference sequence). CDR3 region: CACSHGPTGNTEAFF. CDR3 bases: TGTGCCTGCAGCCACGGCCCGACGGGGAACACTGAAGCTTTCTTT.

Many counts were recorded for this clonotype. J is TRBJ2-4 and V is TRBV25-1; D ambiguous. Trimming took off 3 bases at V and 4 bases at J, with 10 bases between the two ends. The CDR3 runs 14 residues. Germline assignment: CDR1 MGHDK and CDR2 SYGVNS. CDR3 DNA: TGTGCCAGCAGTGAGACGGGTTTGAAAAACATTCAGTACTTC. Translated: CASSETGLKNIQYF.